Reported below is one T cell receptor beta chain. The antigen remains undetermined. This entry comes from a study of CD8+ T cells in alopecia areata. Sample treatment: oral pan-JAK inhibitor, 5-10 mg twice daily. As the sequencing template, cDNA was produced by extracting RNA and reverse transcribing it. Assay: immunoSEQ multiplex PCR; the TCRdb copy retains only in-frame clones and omits some. The sample shows about 190,000 clones, about 60% of them seen only once. Trimming removed 0 bases from V and 9 bases from J, with 11 bases in between. The CDR3 consists of 13 residues. Germline CDR1 reads LGHNA; CDR2 reads YSLEER. Study observations and caveats: Tofacitinib did not eliminate many expanded lesional clones from scalp or blood. Alphabeta T cells residing in normal skin are also sequenced in scalp samples. Normal scalp had lower clonality than lesional scalp, with alopecia totalis/universalis lesions showing this most strongly.

J is TRBJ2-5 and V is TRBV4-3, with D perhaps assigned TRBD1 or TRBD2 (5 bases each). The origin of this receptor is a human donor with alopecia areata. The source was CD4+ T cells sorted from blood, collected at week 4, from a patient treated with tofacitinib. CDR3 coding DNA: TGCGCCAGCAGCCAAGATGTCCGAGGGGCCCAGTACTTC. This codes for CASSQDVRGAQYF.